This passage covers 20 T cell receptor beta chains from one sample sequenced in a study of T cells after yellow fever vaccination. TCRdb reanalysed the 5' RACE reads using MiXCR and keeps one entry per CDR3 protein. The table lists some 550,000 distinct CDR3 sequences, about a fifth of them singletons. The source material was PBMCs, sampled 15 days after the yellow fever booster vaccination. The receptors come from a man aged 25 to 40 who received the YFV17D yellow fever vaccine.

This clonotype was seen a handful of times. V and J are TRBV20-1 and TRBJ2-7, with D possibly called TRBD1 or TRBD2 (5 bases each). This CDR3 comprises 14 residues. The germline gives CDR1 DFQATT, CDR2 SNEGSKA (reference sequence). Between the trimmed V and J ends, which lost 1 base and 5 bases, there was a span of 15 bases. CDR3 region: CSARVGVWSHEQYF. The CDR3 DNA reads TGCAGTGCTAGAGTGGGGGTGTGGTCCCACGAGCAGTACTTC.

This clonotype was counted a few times. The chain links TRBV20-1 to TRBJ1-5; 9 bases fit TRBD1. Per the germline V gene, CDR1 is DFQATT and CDR2 is SNEGSKA (reference sequence). V was clipped by 1 base and J by 0 bases; unmatched bases: 7. The CDR3 covers 17 residues. In nucleotides, the CDR3 is TGCAGTGCTAGAGCGGGGGGACAGGGATATAGCAATCAGCCCCAGCATTTT. Residues: CSARAGGQGYSNQPQHF.

This clonotype was counted between two and nine times. The V and J genes are TRBV4-3 and TRBJ1-6; possible D gene TRBD1, 5 bases. The germline V and J ends were trimmed by 0 bases and 0 bases, with 15 bases remaining between them. CDR1 and CDR2 from the germline V gene are LGHNA and YSLEER. The CDR3 length is 19 residues. The CDR3 sequence is CASSQEVGARSSYNSPLHF. The CDR3 DNA is TGCGCCAGCAGCCAAGAAGTAGGGGCGAGAAGCTCCTATAATTCACCCCTCCACTTT.

The chain couples TRBV12-3 or TRBV12-4 to TRBJ2-4, with D possibly being TRBD1 or TRBD2 (6 bases each). This CDR3 region has 15 residues. V lost 1 base, J lost 2 bases, and 9 bases lay in between. This CDR3 is CASSLGGASKNIQYF. For the CDR3, the DNA is TGTGCCAGCAGTTTAGGGGGGGCTTCCAAAAACATTCAGTACTTC.

The chain combines TRBV20-1 with TRBJ2-3; TRBD2 agrees at 10 bases. CDR1 and CDR2 from the germline V gene are DFQATT and SNEGSKA (reference sequence). V trimming: 7 bases; J trimming: 6 bases; junction bases outside the gene matches: 10. The CDR3 is made up of 14 amino acids. The CDR3 DNA sequence: TGCAGTGTGAGCCGTAGCGGGAGGTCCGATACGCAGTATTTT. This sequence encodes CSVSRSGRSDTQYF.

The gene calls are TRBV12-3 or TRBV12-4 and TRBJ1-6; a weak D match, TRBD1 (6 bases). The CDR3 is 15 amino acids. Trimming pared 8 bases from V and 0 bases from J, leaving 11 bases between. The CDR3 spells CASGGDISYNSPLHF. In DNA form, the CDR3 reads TGTGCCAGCGGCGGGGACATCTCCTATAATTCACCCCTCCACTTT.

This clonotype was found a few times. The CDR3 DNA is TGTGCCAGCAGCCCACGGGGGGCAAAGAGCACAGATACGCAGTATTTT. Protein sequence: CASSPRGAKSTDTQYF. The V and J genes are TRBV7-9 and TRBJ2-3; TRBD2 is a possible D gene (7 bases). The CDR3 loop spans 16 amino acids. V dropped 5 bases and J dropped 0 bases, with 15 bases sitting between them. Germline CDR1 reads SEHNR; CDR2 reads FQNEAQ (reference sequence). The complete variable domain, with remaining parts taken from reference TRBV7-9 and TRBJ2-3, reads DTGVSQNPRHKITKRGQNVTFRCDPISEHNRLYWYRQTLGQGPEFLTYFQNEAQLEKSRLLSDRFSAERPKGSFSTLEIQRTEQGDSAMYLCASSPRGAKSTDTQYFGPGTRLTVL.

This clonotype was detected only a few times. The CDR3 region has the DNA TGTGCCAGCAGGGGTCAGGCCATCGAGACCCAGTACTTC. Its protein product is CASRGQAIETQYF. V and J are TRBV6-1 and TRBJ2-5, with D unresolved. The V end lost 6 bases, the J end lost 5 bases, and 13 bases lay between the germline ends. The CDR3 length is 13 residues. CDR1 is MNHNS and CDR2 is SASEGT in the germline V gene.

The CDR3 loop reads CASSSGQIPDTQYF. CDR3 in DNA: TGTGCCAGCAGCTCCGGACAGATTCCAGATACGCAGTATTTT. This chain connects TRBV6-1 to TRBJ2-3, with D perhaps TRBD1 (6 bases). The CDR3 loop spans 14 amino acids. In germline, CDR1 is MNHNS, CDR2 SASEGT. V shed 6 bases and J shed 4 bases, with 14 bases lying between them.

The V call is TRBV27, the J call TRBJ2-7, with TRBD2 matching over 9 bases. V was clipped by 0 bases and J by 5 bases; unmatched bases: 2. CDR1 MNHEY and CDR2 SMNVEV come from the germline V gene (reference sequence). The CDR3 is 14 amino acids. The CDR3 loop reads CASSLSAGGDEQYF. The CDR3 DNA sequence: TGTGCCAGCAGTTTATCCGCGGGAGGGGACGAGCAGTACTTC.

The chain has TRBV6-2 or TRBV6-3 and TRBJ2-3, with 8 positions matching TRBD2. The V and J ends lost 8 bases and 0 bases, in that order; junction bases with no gene match: 13. The germline gives CDR1 MNHEY, CDR2 SVGEGT. CDR3 length: 17 residues. This CDR3 is CASHAGGPLASTDTQYF. The CDR3 DNA reads as TGTGCCAGCCACGCGGGAGGACCTCTGGCCAGCACAGATACGCAGTATTTT.

This clonotype turned up a few times. The chain is built from TRBV4-1 and TRBJ2-7, with TRBD2 matching 7 bases. The junction had 10 bases not matched to a gene; V was cut back by 2 bases and J by 3 bases. Germline lookup yields CDR1 MGHRA and CDR2 YSYEKL. The CDR3 is 16 residues long. The CDR3 loop is CASSQPGRARYYEQYF. In DNA form, the CDR3 reads TGCGCCAGCAGCCAACCGGGGAGGGCCAGATACTACGAGCAGTACTTC.

The chain carries TRBV20-1 and TRBJ2-1; D gene unclear. This CDR3 has 12 amino acids. Per germline, CDR1 DFQATT and CDR2 SNEGSKA (reference sequence). CDR3 in amino acids: CSTVSSYNEQFF. CDR3 nucleotide sequence: TGCAGCACAGTAAGCTCCTACAATGAGCAGTTCTTC.

Turning to this clonotype: A much larger clone differs by one base, so this may be a read error. The rearrangement uses TRBV10-3 and TRBJ1-2; D is uncertain. The V end lost 3 bases, the J end lost 3 bases, and 5 bases lay between the germline ends. This CDR3 is 12 amino acids long. CDR1 is ENHRY and CDR2 is SYGVKD in the germline V gene. CDR3 nucleotides: TGTGCCATCAGTGATGGGGACTATGGCTACACCTTC. It encodes CAISDGDYGYTF.

The gene calls are TRBV30 and TRBJ2-3; D may match TRBD1 or TRBD2 (5 bases each). CDR1 is GTSNPN and CDR2 is SVGIG in the germline V gene (reference sequence). Trimming pared 1 base from V and 5 bases from J, leaving 10 bases between. The CDR3 has 13 amino acids. The CDR3 here is CAWSAGLGDTQYF. The CDR3 nucleotides read TGTGCCTGGAGTGCGGGGCTCGGAGATACGCAGTATTTT.

The chain combines TRBV20-1 with TRBJ2-7; TRBD2 is a possible D gene (5 bases). CDR3 length: 14 residues. The V end lost 4 bases, the J end lost 3 bases, and 16 bases lay between the germline ends. Germline V gene data show CDR1 as DFQATT and CDR2 as SNEGSKA (reference sequence). CDR3 amino acids: CSATPSRGLYEQYF. The CDR3, as DNA: TGCAGTGCTACCCCTAGCAGAGGACTCTACGAGCAGTACTTC.

This clonotype was seen a few times. This sequence joins TRBV7-2 and TRBJ2-2; D is unresolved. Deletions cut 0 bases from V and 3 bases from J, with 5 bases between. Per germline, CDR1 SGHTA and CDR2 FQGNSA. The CDR3 extends over 14 amino acids. CDR3 amino acids: CASSLAFYTGELFF. In DNA, the CDR3 is TGTGCCAGCAGCTTAGCCTTCTACACCGGGGAGCTGTTTTTT.

V and J are TRBV7-9 and TRBJ2-3; 13 bases are shared with TRBD2. The V gene end was trimmed by 5 bases and the J gene end by 5 bases; junction bases not matched to a gene: 7. The CDR3 length is 16 residues. Germline V gene lookup returns CDR1 SEHNR and CDR2 FQNEAQ (reference sequence). CDR3 residues: CASSPGTSGNQDTQYF. CDR3 in DNA: TGTGCCAGCAGCCCCGGGACTAGCGGGAATCAAGATACGCAGTATTTT.

V gene TRBV27 combines with J gene TRBJ1-1; D possibly corresponds to TRBD1 (6 bases). V shed 7 bases and J shed 1 base, with 16 bases lying between them. The germline V gene has CDR1 MNHEY and CDR2 SMNVEV (reference sequence). The CDR3 spans 15 residues. CDR3 nucleotide sequence: TGTGCCAGCATCCCTTCCGGGACACCGAACACTGAAGCTTTCTTT. Translated, it gives CASIPSGTPNTEAFF.

V usage is TRBV28 and J usage is TRBJ2-5, with 11 nucleotides matching TRBD2. The CDR3 covers 15 residues. V trimming: 2 bases; J trimming: 9 bases; junction bases outside the gene matches: 8. Germline V gene data show CDR1 as MDHEN and CDR2 as SYDVKM. The CDR3 DNA reads as TGTGCCAGCAGTTTAGGGACTAGCGGAATTAGGGCCCAGTACTTC. Translating gives CASSLGTSGIRAQYF.